Listed below are T cell receptor beta chains from one sample, sequenced in a study of blood T cell repertoires in COVID-19. Method: immunoSEQ multiplex PCR; TCRdb's copy keeps in-frame clones and lacks some. Counted here are some 83,000 clones, around 85% occurring once; the ten biggest clones make up around 5%. The sequenced material came from peripheral blood. These TCRs come from a woman aged 80 or older with active or convalescent COVID-19. Both conserved end residues are part of each CDR3. D genes are given only for firm matches. Part of the rows lack a size; the others show once, few, many or a class for expanded clones.

V gene: TRBV7-2; D gene: TRBD2; J gene: TRBJ2-5; clone size: .; CDR3 protein: CASSLRTSGFQETQYF; CDR3 DNA: TGTGCCAGCAGCCTGAGGACTAGCGGGTTTCAAGAGACCCAGTACTTC
V gene: TRBV10-3; D gene: .; J gene: TRBJ1-2; clone size: .; CDR3 protein: CAIGARTVNYGYTF; CDR3 DNA: TGTGCCATCGGGGCCAGGACAGTTAACTATGGCTACACCTTC
V gene: TRBV24-1; D gene: TRBD1; J gene: TRBJ2-2; clone size: .; CDR3 protein: CATGGQGVTGELFF; CDR3 DNA: TGTGCCACCGGGGGACAGGGTGTAACCGGGGAGCTGTTTTTT
V gene: TRBV3-1/TRBV3-2; D gene: .; J gene: TRBJ1-4; clone size: .; CDR3 protein: CASSQRGGNEKLFF; CDR3 DNA: TGTGCCAGCAGCCAAAGAGGCGGGAATGAAAAACTGTTTTTT
V gene: TRBV20-1; D gene: TRBD1; J gene: TRBJ1-2; clone size: .; CDR3 protein: CSASKRQGAGYTF; CDR3 DNA: TGCAGTGCTAGTAAAAGACAGGGGGCAGGCTACACCTTC
V gene: TRBV5-4; D gene: TRBD2; J gene: TRBJ2-7; clone size: .; CDR3 protein: CASSLAGVGTKYF; CDR3 DNA: TGTGCCAGCAGCCTAGCGGGGGTAGGAACGAAGTACTTC
V gene: TRBV18; D gene: .; J gene: TRBJ2-7; clone size: .; CDR3 protein: CASSQQVRNLYEQYF; CDR3 DNA: TGTGCCAGCTCACAACAGGTACGCAACCTCTACGAGCAGTACTTC
V gene: TRBV19; D gene: .; J gene: TRBJ2-1; clone size: .; CDR3 protein: CASSLSVSEQFF; CDR3 DNA: TGTGCCAGTAGTCTTAGCGTTTCTGAGCAGTTCTTC
V gene: TRBV5-5; D gene: .; J gene: TRBJ2-7; clone size: .; CDR3 protein: CASSFGRGVYEQYF; CDR3 DNA: TGTGCCAGCAGCTTCGGCAGGGGAGTCTACGAGCAGTACTTC
V gene: TRBV7-8; D gene: TRBD1; J gene: TRBJ1-5; clone size: .; CDR3 protein: CASSPRRQGNNQPQHF; CDR3 DNA: TGTGCCAGCAGCCCCCGCCGACAGGGGAACAATCAGCCCCAGCATTTT
V gene: TRBV19; D gene: TRBD1; J gene: TRBJ2-1; clone size: .; CDR3 protein: CASSTGQPPYNEQFF; CDR3 DNA: TGTGCCAGTAGTACGGGACAGCCCCCGTACAATGAGCAGTTCTTC
V gene: TRBV18; D gene: TRBD2; J gene: TRBJ2-2; clone size: .; CDR3 protein: CASSPLRAGGRTGELFF; CDR3 DNA: TGTGCCAGCTCACCCCTCCGGGCGGGAGGACGCACCGGGGAGCTGTTTTTT
V gene: TRBV28; D gene: .; J gene: TRBJ1-2; clone size: once; CDR3 protein: CASGTGGAMPGGYTF; CDR3 DNA: TGTGCCAGCGGGACGGGCGGGGCGATGCCCGGAGGCTACACCTTC
V gene: TRBV27; D gene: TRBD1; J gene: TRBJ1-2; clone size: .; CDR3 protein: CASSLQGNYGYTF; CDR3 DNA: TGTGCCAGCAGCTTACAGGGGAACTATGGCTACACCTTC
V gene: TRBV6-5; D gene: .; J gene: TRBJ2-1; clone size: .; CDR3 protein: CASSYSTGARGEQFF; CDR3 DNA: TGTGCCAGCAGTTACTCTACGGGAGCGCGCGGTGAGCAGTTCTTC
V gene: TRBV5-3; D gene: TRBD2; J gene: TRBJ2-4; clone size: .; CDR3 protein: CARSGLAVAKNIQYF; CDR3 DNA: TGTGCCAGAAGCGGCCTAGCGGTAGCCAAAAACATTCAGTACTTC
V gene: TRBV10-3; D gene: .; J gene: TRBJ2-1; clone size: .; CDR3 protein: CAISESQGGVGNEQFF; CDR3 DNA: TGTGCCATCAGTGAGTCTCAGGGGGGCGTGGGCAATGAGCAGTTCTTC
V gene: TRBV5-6; D gene: TRBD2; J gene: TRBJ2-3; clone size: .; CDR3 protein: CASSFTSGGAPTDTQYF; CDR3 DNA: TGTGCCAGCAGCTTCACTAGCGGGGGGGCCCCCACAGATACGCAGTATTTT
V gene: TRBV6-6; D gene: .; J gene: TRBJ2-3; clone size: .; CDR3 protein: CATSGSTDTQYF; CDR3 DNA: TGTGCCACCTCAGGAAGCACAGATACGCAGTATTTT
V gene: TRBV10-2; D gene: TRBD2; J gene: TRBJ2-7; clone size: .; CDR3 protein: CASSEDGGAREYF; CDR3 DNA: TGCGCCAGCAGTGAGGACGGGGGGGCTCGGGAGTACTTC
V gene: TRBV19; D gene: TRBD1; J gene: TRBJ1-6; clone size: .; CDR3 protein: CATGDRVDSPLHF; CDR3 DNA: TGTGCCACCGGGGACAGGGTGGATTCACCCCTCCACTTT
V gene: TRBV2; D gene: TRBD1; J gene: TRBJ1-6; clone size: .; CDR3 protein: CASSRQGTGSPLHF; CDR3 DNA: TGTGCCAGCAGTCGCCAGGGGACAGGGTCACCCCTCCACTTT
V gene: TRBV7-2; D gene: TRBD1; J gene: TRBJ1-1; clone size: .; CDR3 protein: CASSLDRGRVEAFF; CDR3 DNA: TGTGCCAGCAGCCTGGACAGGGGCCGCGTTGAAGCTTTCTTT
V gene: TRBV19; D gene: TRBD2; J gene: TRBJ2-7; clone size: .; CDR3 protein: CASSLHGTSGSSYEQYF; CDR3 DNA: TGTGCCAGTAGTCTCCATGGCACGAGCGGGAGCTCCTACGAGCAGTACTTC
V gene: TRBV21-1; D gene: .; J gene: TRBJ2-7; clone size: .; CDR3 protein: CASSKTRDSVAYEQYF; CDR3 DNA: TGTGCCAGCAGCAAAACGCGGGACAGTGTCGCCTACGAGCAGTACTTC
V gene: TRBV5-5; D gene: TRBD1; J gene: TRBJ2-7; clone size: .; CDR3 protein: CASSLEDRDYEQYF; CDR3 DNA: TGTGCCAGCAGCTTGGAAGACAGGGATTACGAGCAGTACTTC
V gene: TRBV6-5; D gene: TRBD1; J gene: TRBJ1-3; clone size: once; CDR3 protein: CASSRDSGNTIYF; CDR3 DNA: TGTGCCAGCAGCCGGGACAGTGGAAACACCATATATTTT
V gene: TRBV7-9; D gene: .; J gene: TRBJ2-7; clone size: .; CDR3 protein: CASSPGGEQYF; CDR3 DNA: TGTGCCAGCAGCCCCGGAGGGGAGCAGTACTTC
V gene: TRBV28; D gene: TRBD1; J gene: TRBJ1-4; clone size: once; CDR3 protein: CASSRDRADLGGTNEKLFF; CDR3 DNA: TGTGCCAGCAGTAGGGACAGGGCGGATCTAGGTGGGACTAATGAAAAACTGTTTTTT
V gene: TRBV5-4; D gene: TRBD2; J gene: TRBJ2-1; clone size: .; CDR3 protein: CASSLGAGTNRNEQFF; CDR3 DNA: TGTGCCAGCAGCTTGGGTGCCGGGACTAATCGTAATGAGCAGTTCTTC
V gene: TRBV6-5; D gene: TRBD2; J gene: TRBJ2-4; clone size: .; CDR3 protein: CASSRAGGRNIQYF; CDR3 DNA: TGTGCCAGCAGTAGAGCGGGAGGTAGAAACATTCAGTACTTC
V gene: TRBV30; D gene: TRBD2; J gene: TRBJ2-3; clone size: once; CDR3 protein: CAWSPLGTSHPSF; CDR3 DNA: TGTGCCTGGAGCCCCCTCGGGACTAGCCACCCTTCTTTT